This T cell receptor (beta chain) was captured in a study of blood T cell repertoires in COVID-19. Background on the study: PBMCs, B-cell-depleted T cells, or T cells provided the cDNA or gDNA that made up the material.

In the original analysis: It was from reference gene primer amplification that nucleated cell counts were estimated. TCRdb's copy holds only in-frame clones and misses some; the assay was immunoSEQ multiplex PCR. The D gene and trimming were derived from the DNA, and the V and J assignments and clone size from that table. The sample includes about 70,000 clones, 80% to 90% seen only once; the top ten take approximately 10%. The sequencing input was peripheral blood. The sequence came from a young woman with acute or convalescent COVID-19.

In DNA form, the CDR3 reads TGTGCCAGCTCACCTACGGTACGGGACAGGGTTGAAAAACTGTTTTTT. Amino acid sequence: CASSPTVRDRVEKLFF. The genes are TRBV18 and TRBJ1-4, with TRBD1 matching over 9 bases. Trimming cost V 3 bases and J 7 bases; bases outside gene matches: 9. This CDR3 has 16 amino acids. Germline-derived CDR1 and CDR2 are KGHSH and LQKENI.